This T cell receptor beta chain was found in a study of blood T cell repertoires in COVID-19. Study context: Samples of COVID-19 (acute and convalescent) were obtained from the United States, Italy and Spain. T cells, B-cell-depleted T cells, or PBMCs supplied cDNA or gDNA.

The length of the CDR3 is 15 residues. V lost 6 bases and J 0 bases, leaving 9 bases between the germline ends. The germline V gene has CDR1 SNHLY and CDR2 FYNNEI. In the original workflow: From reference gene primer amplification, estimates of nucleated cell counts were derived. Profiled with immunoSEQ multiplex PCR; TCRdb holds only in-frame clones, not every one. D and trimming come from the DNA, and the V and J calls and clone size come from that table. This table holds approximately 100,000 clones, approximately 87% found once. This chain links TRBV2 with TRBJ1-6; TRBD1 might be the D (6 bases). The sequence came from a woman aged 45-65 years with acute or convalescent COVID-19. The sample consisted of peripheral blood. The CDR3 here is CASREDSSYNSPLHF. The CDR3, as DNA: TGTGCCAGCAGGGAGGACAGCTCCTATAATTCACCCCTCCACTTT. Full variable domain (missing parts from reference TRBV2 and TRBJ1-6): EPEVTQTPSHQVTQMGQEVILRCVPISNHLYFYWYRQILGQKVEFLVSFYNNEISEKSEIFDDQFSVERPDGSNFTLKIRSTKLEDSAMYFCASREDSSYNSPLHFGNGTRLTVT.